This entry concerns a single T cell receptor (beta chain). Its antigen specificity is not known. No clone much larger than this one lies a single base away; base qualities are absent. The sample originates from a study of cytomegalovirus exposure and HLA in healthy donors (dated 2017 in TCRdb). Regarding the study in general: In an earlier analysis of fewer than 750 of the donors, 250 to 350 Gb of sequence data and some 120 million unique TCR beta sequences from about 190 million T cells were reported. Roughly 310 gigabases of sequencing data and approximately 85 million unique TCR sequences were included in an early release covering 500 to 750 HLA-typed donors. Among the roughly 390 genotyped donors, around 81% belonged to the genetic ancestry cluster associated with self-reported Caucasian donors. The study aimed to test whether signatures of past pathogen exposure could be identified by cataloging public T cell receptors. The study profiled the T cell repertoires of about 640 subjects by immunosequencing and related them to cytomegalovirus serostatus. Besides the first cohort of approximately 710 subjects, a separate validation cohort made up of some 110 different subjects was used. To predict cytomegalovirus infection status, the study combined high-throughput TCR immunosequencing, statistical association of individual TCRs with disease status, and machine learning. To study patterns of TCR occurrence, a later analysis re-analyzed previously published TCR beta repertoires from just over 650 donors and added high-resolution HLA genotyping. Rather than using new phenotypic data, the later analysis identified candidate immune exposures from TCR beta sequences and from how often those sequences occurred across donors. An earlier analysis of approximately 640 of the donors applied high-throughput TCR beta sequencing to assess whether each TCR beta V gene segment acted as functional or pseudogenic. Alongside the repertoire data, information on donor age, sex, ethnicity and CMV serostatus was compiled. In a later genetic analysis, genome-wide SNP genotypes for about 60% of the 666 donors were used, and that subset was treated as a discovery cohort. All discovery cohort repertoires had been generated on a single sequencing platform. Class I and class II HLA loci were covered by the typing at four-digit resolution. Typing coverage differed by locus: A, B, C, DRB1 and DQB1 were typed in roughly 629-630 donors, DQA1 in roughly 500, DPA1 in some 610, and DPB1 in 450 to 490. Four or five DR-DQ haplotypes were handled as single units for association and clustering, since linkage in the cohort was strong. Among about 400 genotyped donors of the cohort, an average of around 250,000 unique TCR beta nucleotide sequences was sequenced per donor, of which 15% to 20% were non-productive. Overall results and qualifications from the work: A later genetic analysis reported fewer N-insertions in productive TCRs among donors in an Asian-associated ancestry cluster than the roughly 620-donor mean. Linkage disequilibrium might explain the correlated functional status among segregating V segments, but an unknown experimental factor could not be ruled out. In a later analysis, most CMV-associated TCR beta chains were found to appear HLA-restricted, with HLA associations seemingly driven largely by CMV exposure. The 87-base-pair reads could not distinguish some IMGT-functional V segments, including TRBV6-2 and TRBV6-3, so those segments were excluded. In an earlier analysis of approximately 590 of the donors, most TCR beta V segments appeared in productive rearrangements about 90% or about 30% of the time, broadly matching IMGT annotations. Three of the identified cytomegalovirus-associated TCR beta chains were confirmed in vitro to be specific for cytomegalovirus antigens. About 17 rarely observed V segments, including chromosome 9 orphons, were excluded from the earlier analysis of some 590 of the donors because counts were too low. For the cohort, immune exposure information was limited to CMV serostatus. In the study, around 150 TCR beta chains were listed as associated with cytomegalovirus. Most TCR sequences were seen in very few donors, while some public TCRs were found in many individuals. In a later genetic analysis, a missense DCLRE1C variant was associated with V-gene and J-gene trimming of TCR beta chains, and the association was replicated in an independent cohort. The authors suggested that the approach could potentially be generalized to other disease states and immunological phenotypes. When HLA alleles, especially DR and DQ, strongly co-occurred, attributing TCR associations to individual alleles was difficult. A later analysis found that HLA-associated TCR beta chains were more clonally expanded and had lower generation probabilities than equally common non-associated chains. Because HLA typing was unavailable for some donors at each locus, only the typed subset was used in association tests. A later analysis found that TCR association rates varied across HLA loci, with DRB1 alleles showing the most associated TCRs and HLA-C alleles the fewest. A cluster of highly shared sequence variants was judged likely to be a technical artifact of the sequencing pipeline. A further reported finding was that TCR beta sequences accurately predicted the HLA-A and HLA-B alleles for most subjects in the first cohort. In a later analysis, 16,951 TCR beta sequences were associated with specific HLA alleles at a false discovery rate of 0.05. In a later analysis, several top co-occurrence clusters were reported to appear linked to parvovirus B19, influenza, CMV and Epstein-Barr virus. The classifier was reported to diagnose cytomegalovirus status with high specificity and sensitivity in both the original cohort and the validation cohort. Sequencing depth was assumed to be roughly uniform across donors in the presence/absence analyses, though that assumption may not hold. The cohort was sequenced for TCR beta chains only, and without alpha or paired-chain data the features that could be detected were limited.

The cohort comprised 550 to 700 healthy bone marrow donors. Cohort members were all nominally healthy when sampled, although unrecorded immune exposures were likely present. The donor was CMV seropositive and was included in the group of approximately 310 seropositive cohort members. A peripheral blood sample was provided by each donor, and peripheral blood mononuclear cells were used for TCR beta sequencing. The Qiagen DNeasy Blood Extraction Kit was used to extract genomic DNA from the blood cell samples. Library preparation used the immunoSEQ multiplex PCR assay. A mixture of 60 forward primers for TCR Vbeta segments and 13 reverse primers for TCR Jbeta segments was used in the multiplex PCR. The CDR3 region of rearranged TCR beta genes was amplified from genomic DNA by a multiplex PCR assay. The Illumina HiSeq System was used to sequence the amplified TCR beta libraries as 87-base-pair reads. Under the source paper's analysis protocol: A later analysis counted about 80 million unique TCR beta chains across the 500 to 850 repertoires, and around 9.9 million of these chains were shared by at least two donors. Raw reads were error-corrected and collapsed into unique sequences with a nearest-neighbor algorithm that merged closely related sequences to remove PCR and sequencing errors. To assign V, D and J gene segments, CDR3 sequences were aligned to IMGT reference sequences. For a sequence to be retained, a match of at least six nucleotides was required to both a V gene segment and a J gene segment. A rearrangement was called productive if the CDR3 had no stop codons and remained in frame with V and J, and every other rearrangement was called non-productive. Following IMGT convention, CDR3 was defined as the stretch from the second conserved V-encoded cysteine to the conserved J-encoded phenylalanine. In an earlier analysis of 550 to 650 of the donors, sequences lacking an unambiguous match to a single V gene segment were excluded. In an earlier analysis of 587 of the donors, V segments were called functional above 56.7% productive rearrangements and were called segregating when the between-donor standard deviation exceeded 5%. A statistical classification framework was built for diagnosing cytomegalovirus status from the catalog of TCR beta chain sequences. A later analysis assigned V and J genes by comparing TCR nucleotide sequences with IMGT/GENE-DB human TR gene sequences. In a later analysis, CDR3 sequences and most-parsimonious VDJ recombination scenarios were assigned using the TCRdist pipeline. In a later analysis, each TCR beta chain was defined by its CDR3 amino acid sequence together with its V-gene family, and reads lacking a unique V-gene family were excluded. To address suspected cross-contamination and a sequencing artifact, a later analysis removed a few hundred highly shared, low-generation-probability nucleotide sequences. A later analysis calculated a clonal expansion index for each public chain from normalized within-repertoire ranks of inferred template counts. In a later analysis, generation probabilities were computed using a VDJ recombination model fitted to out-of-frame rearrangements, and the results were checked against IGoR. A later analysis scored TCR-TCR, TCR-HLA and TCR-CMV co-occurrence with hypergeometric tests, applying a repertoire-size bias correction to TCR pairs. In a later analysis, false discovery rates were estimated by permuting HLA or CMV assignments 20 times. In a later analysis, co-occurring TCRs were grouped using DBSCAN, with TCRdist sequence similarity added in when clustering inside HLA-allele-positive subsets. Repertoires with fewer than 30,000 or more than 120,000 public chains were left out of co-occurrence clustering, as were several repertoires with anomalous nucleotide sharing. TCRdb obtained this table from immuneACCESS and retained in-frame rearrangements with V and J assigned. These tables miss some clones; where compared with another copy, unresolved V genes account for less than half of the shortfall, and the remainder is unexplained. The DNA gave D and trimming, while V, J and clone size come from that table. The sample includes roughly 190,000 clones, with around 79% observed a single time. About 1.4% of the sample belongs to the ten largest clones.

Spanning cysteine to phenylalanine, the CDR3 consists of 14 amino acids. The CDR3 DNA has 42 bases and is translated from base 1. Sequences SNHLY (CDR1) and FYNNEI (CDR2) are obtained from the germline V gene. Relative to germline, V is 5 bases shorter and J is 3 bases shorter, with 10 bases between their ends. The rearranged segments are TRBV2 and TRBJ1-4; perhaps TRBD1 is the D gene, with 5 bases matching. The sequence was obtained from a girl aged 5 to 17 in good health and CMV-seropositive. Sequences were obtained from PBMCs. The CDR3 protein is CASSPGSSNEKLFF. The base sequence is TGTGCCAGCAGTCCAGGGTCATCTAATGAAAAACTGTTTTTT. This CDR3, with the reference TRBV2 and TRBJ1-4 proteins standing in past its ends, gives the full variable domain EPEVTQTPSHQVTQMGQEVILRCVPISNHLYFYWYRQILGQKVEFLVSFYNNEISEKSEIFDDQFSVERPDGSNFTLKIRSTKLEDSAMYFCASSPGSSNEKLFFGSGTQLSVL.